Listed below are T cell receptor beta chains from one sample, sequenced in a study of metastatic and nonmetastatic thyroid tumors. TCRdb re-called clones via MiXCR from the PCR reads. The data show tens of thousands of clones, 20% to 30% seen once. Source material: blood. The receptors stem from a female donor with papillary thyroid cancer or a benign thyroid nodule (not recorded which). Some clones in this sample may be carry-over from other donors' samples. Both conserved end residues are part of each CDR3. The D gene is left open where the match is weak. Only some rows state a clone size, as once, few, many or a class for expanded clones.

d_call	clone_size	j_call	v_call	cdr3_nt	cdr3_aa
NA	NA	TRBJ2-1	TRBV9	TGTGCCAGCAGCCCCACCTGGACGGGGTCCAATGAGCAGTTCTTC	CASSPTWTGSNEQFF
TRBD1	many	TRBJ2-4	TRBV7-2	TGTGCCAGCAGCCAGGCCAAGGGGTTACGGGACAGGGTAAACATTCAGTACTTC	CASSQAKGLRDRVNIQYF
NA	NA	TRBJ2-7	TRBV19	TGTGCCAGTAGTTCGAAGGGACACTGGACCTACGAGCAGTACTTC	CASSSKGHWTYEQYF
NA	NA	TRBJ1-6	TRBV28	TGTGCCAGCAGTTTATTGGGAGGAAGCTCCTATAATTCACCCCTCCACTTT	CASSLLGGSSYNSPLHF
TRBD2	few	TRBJ2-1	TRBV28	TGTGCCAGCAGTACCCTAGCGGGAGAAAGTGAGCAGTTCTTC	CASSTLAGESEQFF
TRBD2	many	TRBJ2-5	TRBV20-1	TGCAGTGCTAGGAGAGGGAGGACTAGCGGGAGGAGACAAGAGACCCAGTACTTC	CSARRGRTSGRRQETQYF
TRBD1	medium-sized	TRBJ2-7	TRBV28	TGTGCCAGCCTCCTGGGACAGGGGAACTACGAGCAGTACTTC	CASLLGQGNYEQYF
NA	few	TRBJ2-6	TRBV6-6	TGTGCCAGCAGTTACTCCCTTATTGGGGCCAACGTCCTGACTTTC	CASSYSLIGANVLTF
TRBD1	many	TRBJ1-4	TRBV2	TGTGCCAGCGGAACCGGGACAGGGCGAGAAAAACTGTTTTTT	CASGTGTGREKLFF
NA	few	TRBJ2-5	TRBV11-3	TGTGCCAGCAGCCGGGGGCTCGAAGAGACCCAGTACTTC	CASSRGLEETQYF
NA	many	TRBJ2-2	TRBV5-1	TGCGCCAGCAGCTTGACTAGTCCGTTCACCGGGGAGCTGTTCTTT	CASSLTSPFTGELFF
TRBD2	many	TRBJ2-3	TRBV5-6	TGTGCCAGCAGCTTGGGGGTTAGCGGGGTATCAGATACGCAGTATTTT	CASSLGVSGVSDTQYF
TRBD1	few	TRBJ1-2	TRBV2	TGTGCCAGCAGTGGGACAGGTAGCTATGGCTACACCTTC	CASSGTGSYGYTF
NA	many	TRBJ1-6	TRBV15	TGTGCCACCAAGGCGAGCTCCTATAATTCACCCCTCCACTTT	CATKASSYNSPLHF
TRBD1	once	TRBJ2-7	TRBV13	TGTGCCAGCAGCCTCCGGACAGGGGGACTCTACGAGCAGTACTTC	CASSLRTGGLYEQYF
NA	NA	TRBJ2-1	TRBV20-1	TGCAGTGCTAGACCGGCGGTGGGGAGCCGTGGCTACAATGAGCAGTTCTTC	CSARPAVGSRGYNEQFF
NA	few	TRBJ2-7	TRBV2	TGTGCCAGCAGGGACGAAGCCTACGAGCAGTACTTC	CASRDEAYEQYF
NA	many	TRBJ2-1	TRBV7-2	TGTGCCAGCAGCTTAGTTGGGGTCAATGAGCAGTTCTTC	CASSLVGVNEQFF
NA	NA	TRBJ2-7	TRBV20-1	TGCAGTGCTAGAGCTCCGACGCTAAACTACGAGCAGTACTTC	CSARAPTLNYEQYF
NA	NA	TRBJ2-5	TRBV6-5	TGTGCCAGCAGTGACTCTGCAGGGGCGTATACCCAGTACTTC	CASSDSAGAYTQYF
NA	few	TRBJ1-1	TRBV2	TGTGCCAGCAGTGAGAACAGGGACACTGAAGCTTTCTTT	CASSENRDTEAFF
TRBD1	NA	TRBJ1-1	TRBV15	TGTGCCACCAGCAGAGAGGGGACAGGGGGCATGAGGACTGAAGCTTTCTTT	CATSREGTGGMRTEAFF
NA	NA	TRBJ1-6	TRBV30	TGTGCCTGGAGGGGGGCGGGGGTGGACTCTTCACCCCTCCACTTT	CAWRGAGVDSSPLHF
NA	many	TRBJ1-2	TRBV28	TGTGCCAGCAGTTTACAGTTTGGCTACACCTTC	CASSLQFGYTF
NA	NA	TRBJ1-5	TRBV30	TGTGCCTGGAGCGCTTTCCCCGATCAGCCCCAGCATTTT	CAWSAFPDQPQHF
NA	many	TRBJ2-1	TRBV6-4	TGTGCCAGCAGTGACCCCCCTCTGAGGAGTAGCTTCCATGAGCAGTTCTTC	CASSDPPLRSSFHEQFF
NA	NA	TRBJ2-7	TRBV6-1	TGTGCCAGCTCACCACCGAGGGAAAGCTACGAGCAGTACTTC	CASSPPRESYEQYF
TRBD2	many	TRBJ2-1	TRBV20-1	TGCAGTGTGGGGACTAGCGGGGGGTCCTACAATGAGCAGTTCTTC	CSVGTSGGSYNEQFF
TRBD1	NA	TRBJ1-5	TRBV6-1	TGTGCCAGCAGGCCTGACAGGGGCTTGCAGCCCCAGCATTTT	CASRPDRGLQPQHF
TRBD2	many	TRBJ2-1	TRBV29-1	TGCAGCGTTGGGGGAGGGAGTTTCAATGAGCAGTTCTTC	CSVGGGSFNEQFF
NA	NA	TRBJ2-1	TRBV5-1	TGCGCCAGCAGCTTGGTACAGGAGGGTGAGCAGTTCTTC	CASSLVQEGEQFF
NA	NA	TRBJ1-3	TRBV7-9	TGTGCCAGCAGCCCTACGGCGAGCCTGGGAAACACCATATATTTT	CASSPTASLGNTIYF
NA	many	TRBJ2-7	TRBV29-1	TGCAGCGTTGTAATCTCCTACGAGCAGTACTTC	CSVVISYEQYF
NA	many	TRBJ2-1	TRBV24-1	TGTGCCACCAGTGATTTGCAAAGAGGTACGGCCTACAATGAGCAGTTCTTC	CATSDLQRGTAYNEQFF
TRBD2	many	TRBJ2-7	TRBV6-6	TGTGCCAGCAGTTACGGGGGGGAATTCTACGAGCAGTACTTC	CASSYGGEFYEQYF
NA	NA	TRBJ2-5	TRBV4-2	TGTGCCAGCAGCCATGACAGTGCCCAAGAGACCCAGTACTTC	CASSHDSAQETQYF
TRBD1	NA	TRBJ1-1	TRBV4-2	TGTGCCAGCAGCCAAGATAAGGGGGCTCTGAACACTGAAGCTTTCTTT	CASSQDKGALNTEAFF
TRBD1	many	TRBJ1-1	TRBV9	TGTGCCAGCAGCGTGGGCCAGGGGGCGCCGAACACTGAAGCTTTCTTT	CASSVGQGAPNTEAFF
NA	many	TRBJ1-6	TRBV2	TGTGCCAGCAGTGATTGGGGGCGGAATTCACCCCTCCACTTT	CASSDWGRNSPLHF
TRBD2	NA	TRBJ2-7	TRBV28	TGTGCCAGCAATACGGGGGGGTCGCGCTACGAGCAGTACTTC	CASNTGGSRYEQYF
NA	NA	TRBJ2-7	TRBV2	TGTGCCAGCAGTGAAGCGGGGTACGAGCAGTACTTC	CASSEAGYEQYF
NA	NA	TRBJ1-2	TRBV11-1	TGTGCCAGCAGCTCCCTGACAGGCAAAACCCGAGGGGGCTACACCTTC	CASSSLTGKTRGGYTF
NA	many	TRBJ2-1	TRBV2	TGTGCCAGCAAGGGGCTGTCTGGGGAGAGTAATGAGCAGTTCTTC	CASKGLSGESNEQFF
TRBD2	NA	TRBJ2-1	TRBV7-3	TGTGCCAGCAGCTTTACCGGGACTAGCGGCTACAATGAGCAGTTCTTC	CASSFTGTSGYNEQFF
NA	few	TRBJ2-2	TRBV12-3/TRBV12-4	TGTGCCGCGGCGCCATCAGGGGTCCCTCTCGGGGAGCTGTTTTTT	CAAAPSGVPLGELFF
TRBD2	few	TRBJ2-1	TRBV6-1	TGTGCCAGCAGCAGGACTAGCGTGATGTGCAATGAGCAGTTCTTC	CASSRTSVMCNEQFF
NA	NA	TRBJ2-7	TRBV30	TGTGCCTGGAGTGTAAACAGGGCATCCGAGCAGTACTTC	CAWSVNRASEQYF
NA	many	TRBJ2-1	TRBV2	TGTGCCAGCAGTCTCGGACTACTATACAATGAGCAGTTCTTC	CASSLGLLYNEQFF
TRBD1	few	TRBJ2-7	TRBV3-1	TGTGCCAGCAGCCAAGGATCGACAGGGGGCGGAGACGAGCAGTACTTC	CASSQGSTGGGDEQYF
NA	many	TRBJ1-5	TRBV6-1	TGTGCCAGCAGTGAAGAGCCAGGGAACAATCAGCCCCAGCATTTT	CASSEEPGNNQPQHF
NA	few	TRBJ1-2	TRBV6-1	TGTGCCAGCAGCCTACCCTACACCGTGCCCTTAGGTGGCTACACCTTC	CASSLPYTVPLGGYTF
NA	medium-sized	TRBJ2-7	TRBV28	TGTGCCAGCCACCATAGTTACGAGCAGTACTTC	CASHHSYEQYF